The 10 T cell receptor beta chains reported below all come from one sample, sequenced in a study of T cell responses to AZD1222 COVID-19 vaccine. Profiled with immunoSEQ multiplex PCR; TCRdb holds only in-frame clones, not every one. The table has fewer than 95,000 clones, approximately 90% seen once. This specimen consisted of peripheral blood, obtained 28 days after the second AZD1222 dose. All receptors derive from an adult who received the AZD1222 COVID-19 vaccine.

The chain is built from TRBV27 and TRBJ1-5; no clear D. Trimming took off 2 bases at V and 3 bases at J, with 2 bases between the two ends. Germline CDR1 is MNHEY and CDR2 is SMNVEV (reference sequence). CDR3 length: 12 amino acids. The chain's CDR3 is CASSLINQPQHF. DNA for the CDR3: TGTGCCAGCAGTTTAATCAATCAGCCCCAGCATTTT.

V is TRBV5-1 and J is TRBJ2-3; a possible D gene is TRBD2 (6 bases). Germline loops: CDR1 SGHRS, CDR2 YFSETQ. V was trimmed by 9 bases and J by 0 bases, leaving 14 bases between them. The CDR3 has 14 residues. DNA for the CDR3: TGCGCCAACCCGCGGGACCCTAGCACAGATACGCAGTATTTT. It specifies CANPRDPSTDTQYF.

The J gene is TRBJ2-5, the V gene TRBV5-6; 10 nucleotides line up with TRBD1. V was pared by 3 bases and J by 5 bases, with 4 bases of the junction left unmatched. The length of the CDR3 is 14 residues. Germline CDR1 and CDR2: SGHDT and YYEEEE. DNA of the CDR3: TGTGCCAGCAGCTCCGGACAGGGGGGGGAGACCCAGTACTTC. Translated, it gives CASSSGQGGETQYF. Full variable domain (remainder filled in from reference TRBV5-6 and TRBJ2-5): DAGVTQSPTHLIKTRGQQVTLRCSPKSGHDTVSWYQQALGQGPQFIFQYYEEEERQRGNFPDRFSGHQFPNYSSELNVNALLLGDSALYLCASSSGQGGETQYFGPGTRLLVL.

The V call is TRBV15, the J call TRBJ1-2; 9 bases align to TRBD1. This CDR3 comprises 14 residues. The junction had 9 bases not matched to a gene; V was cut back by 5 bases and J by 8 bases. Germline V gene lookup returns CDR1 LNHNV and CDR2 YYDKDF (reference sequence). CDR3: CATSVRRTGEGYTF. CDR3 bases: TGTGCCACCAGCGTACGACGGACAGGGGAAGGCTACACCTTC. The entire variable domain, with the rest obtained from reference TRBV15 and TRBJ1-2, is as follows: DAMVIQNPRYQVTQFGKPVTLSCSQTLNHNVMYWYQQKSSQAPKLLFHYYDKDFNNEADTPDNFQSRRPNTSFCFLDIRSPGLGDTAMYLCATSVRRTGEGYTFGSGTRLTVV.

The rearrangement links TRBV7-2 to TRBJ2-7, with D uncertain. Germline CDR1 reads SGHTA; CDR2 reads FQGNSA. Trimming left V 3 bases short and J 2 bases short, with 14 bases between. The CDR3 spans 15 residues. In DNA form, the CDR3 reads TGTGCCAGCAGCTTTAATGCCAACGGGCCCTACGAGCAGTACTTC. Amino acids: CASSFNANGPYEQYF.

This chain connects TRBV12-3 or TRBV12-4 to TRBJ2-7, with TRBD1 identical over 8 bases. CDR3 length equals 13 residues. Trimming removed 10 bases from V and 6 bases from J; junction bases left unmatched: 11. This CDR3 reads CATRTAGGSEQYF. The CDR3 DNA reads TGTGCCACCAGGACGGCAGGGGGCAGCGAGCAGTACTTC.

The V and J genes are TRBV3-1 (or the pseudogene TRBV3-2) and TRBJ2-1; the match to TRBD2 covers 7 bases. The length of the CDR3 is 15 residues. Germline V gene data show CDR1 as LGHDT and CDR2 as YNNKEL (reference sequence). Unmatched junction bases numbered 5, after V lost 1 base and J lost 5 bases. For the CDR3, the DNA is TGTGCCAGCAGCCAAGGGGGGGGGATACACAATGAGCAGTTCTTC. Translating it yields CASSQGGGIHNEQFF.

This rearrangement joins TRBV29-1 to TRBJ2-1; TRBD2 matches at 7 bases. The length of the CDR3 is 12 residues. The trim removed 7 bases at V and 5 bases at J, leaving 5 bases unmatched. CDR1 is SQVTM and CDR2 is ANQGSEA in the germline V gene. In DNA, the CDR3 is TGCAGCGCCAAGGGACTAAACAATGAGCAGTTCTTC. Translated, it gives CSAKGLNNEQFF.

J is TRBJ2-7 and V is TRBV7-8, with D possibly being TRBD1 (6 bases). The V end lost 5 bases, the J end lost 4 bases, and 9 bases lay between the germline ends. The CDR3 has 12 residues. In germline, CDR1 is SGHVS, CDR2 FQNEAQ. CDR3 coding DNA: TGTGCCAGCAGCCTCGGGACATACGAGCAGTACTTC. It encodes CASSLGTYEQYF.

The chain uses TRBV6-5 and TRBJ2-2; D gene unclear. The germline gives CDR1 MNHEY, CDR2 SVGAGI. This CDR3 has 13 residues. V was trimmed by 8 bases and J by 0 bases, leaving 7 bases between them. Written as DNA, the CDR3 is TGTGCCAGCGTAGACCCGAACACCGGGGAGCTGTTTTTT. Translation gives CASVDPNTGELFF.